A selection of T cell receptor beta chains follows, all from one sample in a study of shared clonotypes between healthy human individuals. Libraries were prepared by immunoSEQ multiplex PCR; TCRdb keeps only in-frame clonotypes and omits some of them. The sample yields roughly 2.6 million clones, 85% to 95% seen once. The specimen sequenced was naive CD4+ T cells sorted from blood. The receptor source for this set is a man between 18 and 29 years old in good health. Both conserved end residues are part of each CDR3. The order of the fields is V gene, CDR3 length, J gene, CDR3 protein.

TRBV10-3	15	TRBJ1-5	CAIRDTSLSNQPQHF
TRBV29-1	12	TRBJ1-2	CSVERQGYGYTF
TRBV15	12	TRBJ1-2	CATSRSEGGYTF
TRBV6-1	11	TRBJ2-1	CASSAPNEQFF
TRBV10-3	15	TRBJ1-2	CAISDVRLLMNGYTF
TRBV9	16	TRBJ1-3	CASSVGQGSSGNTIYF
TRBV7-2	18	TRBJ1-1	CASSFPLRGRRGETEAFF
TRBV7-2	15	TRBJ2-7	CASSLAVVGAHEQYF
TRBV6-5	12	TRBJ2-7	CASSSDSYEQYF
TRBV7-3	14	TRBJ2-1	CASSSGLATHEQFF
TRBV7-8	12	TRBJ1-2	CASSLAGNGYTF
TRBV27	15	TRBJ2-3	CASSLSAGGTDTQYF
TRBV5-1	14	TRBJ1-6	CASSSGQGDSPLHF
TRBV5-1	13	TRBJ1-5	CASSLGPNQPQHF
TRBV4-1	15	TRBJ2-7	CASSRQTGQVYEQYF
TRBV9	13	TRBJ2-5	CASSVSSQETQYF
TRBV10-3	14	TRBJ2-7	CAIGTSGGPYEQYF
TRBV28	15	TRBJ1-5	CASIQVGHGNQPQHF
TRBV30	16	TRBJ1-3	CAWSVPGGSSGNTIYF
TRBV5-4	15	TRBJ1-2	CASSGPGAQNYGYTF
TRBV30	16	TRBJ2-1	CAWSGRGSPGVDEQFF
TRBV7-2	15	TRBJ2-5	CASTISGRLVETQYF
TRBV6-5	13	TRBJ1-2	CAVQSPTNYGYTF
TRBV7-8	15	TRBJ1-5	CASSSRTGSNQPQHF
TRBV5-6	16	TRBJ2-7	CASSQYWGVTSYEQYF
TRBV5-1	17	TRBJ2-7	CASSVTPGQGSSYEQYF
TRBV30	14	TRBJ1-6	CAWRETGVYSPLHF
TRBV27	16	TRBJ2-5	CASSLSSGLGRETQYF
TRBV28	9	TRBJ2-1	CASGWEQFF